This T cell receptor beta chain appears in the sequencing data of a study of blood T cell repertoires in COVID-19. Study-wide background: Samples came from the United States, Italy and Spain, spanning acute and convalescent COVID-19. From T cells, B-cell-depleted T cells, or PBMCs came the material, which was cDNA or gDNA.

Germline V CDR1 and CDR2: MNHEY, SVGEGT. V was cut by 2 bases and J by 1 base, with 13 bases left in between. CDR3 length: 16 amino acids. Original data processing: Quantification of nucleated cells was approximated via reference gene primer amplification. Data came from immunoSEQ multiplex PCR; TCRdb stores just in-frame clones and leaves some out. The DNA was the basis for D and trimming; V, J and clone size are from that table. The sample shows about 200,000 clones, approximately 83% of them seen only once. This TCR was sampled from a man aged 35 to 55 with acute or convalescent COVID-19. The sequenced sample was peripheral blood. The chain carries TRBV6-2 or TRBV6-3 and TRBJ2-3, with D perhaps matching TRBD2 (6 bases). In DNA form, the CDR3 reads TGTGCCAGCAGTTACGGGCGGGATACCCGCACAGATACGCAGTATTTT. Protein product: CASSYGRDTRTDTQYF.